The 15 T cell receptor beta chains presented below share a single source sample, sequenced in a study of T-cell memory formation after mild COVID-19. Each CDR3 protein is one row after TCRdb ran MiXCR on the 5' RACE reads. The sample lists 200,000 to 250,000 distinct CDR3 sequences; 15% to 19% were seen once. The sequenced material came from PBMCs or a T cell subset sorted from them (not recorded which). These receptors all come from an adult woman who had mild COVID-19 (a few samples of this study predate the infection). Cell type and time point are not known.

This clonotype has a handful of counts. The chain links TRBV7-9 to TRBJ1-3, with 8 positions matching TRBD1. The CDR3 is 14 amino acids. V was clipped by 5 bases and J by 2 bases; unmatched bases: 2. CDR1 is SEHNR, CDR2 FQNEAQ, per germline (reference sequence). CDR3 region: CASSAGGTGNTIYF. The CDR3 nucleotides are TGTGCCAGCAGCGCAGGGGGCACTGGAAACACCATATATTTT.

The table lists this clonotype with many counts. CDR3 nucleotide sequence: TGTGCCAGCAGCTCCAAGACAGGGCCCGTCGGGGGCTACACCTTC. Translated, it gives CASSSKTGPVGGYTF. The V call is TRBV7-3, the J call TRBJ1-2; TRBD1 aligns across 7 bases. The CDR3 is made up of 15 amino acids. With V trimmed by 4 bases and J by 8 bases, 13 bases remained unmatched. Looked up from germline, CDR1 is SGHTA and CDR2 is FQGTGA. The variable domain in full, with the rest retrieved from reference TRBV7-3 and TRBJ1-2, is GAGVSQTPSNKVTEKGKYVELRCDPISGHTALYWYRQSLGQGPEFLIYFQGTGAADDSGLPNDRFFAVRPEGSVSTLKIQRTERGDSAVYLCASSSKTGPVGGYTFGSGTRLTVV.

This clonotype was seen repeatedly, ten times or more. This rearrangement joins TRBV20-1 to TRBJ2-1; unclear D gene. This CDR3 has 11 amino acids. Germline CDR1 DFQATT, CDR2 SNEGSKA (reference sequence). The CDR3 loop reads CSLGFLHEQFF. The CDR3 DNA sequence: TGCAGCCTTGGTTTCCTGCATGAGCAGTTCTTC.

V gene TRBV5-6 combines with J gene TRBJ2-2; no clear D. V lost 0 bases, J lost 6 bases, and 9 bases lay in between. From germline, CDR1 is SGHDT and CDR2 YYEEEE. The CDR3 is 14 residues long. This CDR3 reads CASSLVSGAGELFF. The CDR3 nucleotides read TGTGCCAGCAGCTTGGTATCGGGCGCCGGGGAGCTGTTTTTT.

The J gene is TRBJ1-1, the V gene TRBV10-3; D is uncertain. The germline gives CDR1 ENHRY, CDR2 SYGVKD. CDR3 length: 13 residues. The germline V and J ends were trimmed by 6 bases and 8 bases, with 16 bases remaining between them. This chain's CDR3 is CAIRGVQSAEAFF. The CDR3 DNA follows: TGTGCCATCAGGGGAGTCCAGTCCGCGGAAGCTTTCTTT.

This clonotype occurred once. V gene TRBV18 combines with J gene TRBJ2-1; 7 positions agree with TRBD2. The CDR3 loop spans 15 amino acids. Germline trimming cut 1 base from V and 5 bases from J; bases unmatched to any gene: 5. The germline gives CDR1 KGHSH, CDR2 LQKENI. The CDR3 here is CASSPLQGGDNEQFF. The CDR3 nucleotides are TGTGCCAGCTCACCACTCCAGGGAGGGGACAATGAGCAGTTCTTC. Looking up the rest from reference TRBV18 and TRBJ2-1 gives the full variable domain: NAGVMQNPRHLVRRRGQEARLRCSPMKGHSHVYWYRQLPEEGLKFMVYLQKENIIDESGMPKERFSAEFPKEGPSILRIQQVVRGDSAAYFCASSPLQGGDNEQFFGPGTRLTVL.

This clonotype was counted a few times. J is TRBJ2-1 and V is TRBV20-1, with D hard to call. From germline, CDR1 is DFQATT and CDR2 SNEGSKA (reference sequence). This CDR3 comprises 11 residues. The ends were cut back, 0 bases at V and 3 bases at J, with 0 bases in the middle. CDR3 loop: CSARDYNEQFF. Here the CDR3 DNA reads TGCAGTGCTAGAGACTACAATGAGCAGTTCTTC.

There are a few counts of this clonotype. The chain recombines TRBV2 with TRBJ2-7, with 12 positions matching TRBD2. The CDR3 is made up of 16 amino acids. Per germline, CDR1 SNHLY and CDR2 FYNNEI. The junction had 13 bases not matched to a gene; V was cut back by 7 bases and J by 6 bases. The CDR3 is CASKGLAGGPLSEQYF. CDR3 DNA sequence: TGTGCCAGCAAAGGTCTAGCGGGAGGGCCTTTGTCCGAGCAGTACTTC.

This chain joins TRBV4-3 and TRBJ2-3; D gene ambiguous. V shed 0 bases and J shed 1 base, with 17 bases lying between them. The CDR3 contains 18 residues. CDR1 and CDR2 from the germline V gene are LGHNA and YSLEER. The CDR3 DNA is TGCGCCAGCAGCCAAGAGGTTGGGTTGGGGTGGGGCACAGATACGCAGTATTTT. Amino acids: CASSQEVGLGWGTDTQYF.

This clonotype was seen only a few times. The chain uses TRBV12-3 or TRBV12-4 and TRBJ1-2; D is perhaps TRBD1 (5 bases). Trimming shortened V by 7 bases and J by 7 bases, and 13 bases separated the two germline ends. CDR3 length equals 12 residues. The CDR3, as DNA: TGTGCCAGCACCCTGGGGGGGTCTGGCTACACCTTC. Its translation is CASTLGGSGYTF.

The chain uses TRBV5-6 and TRBJ1-2, with unresolved D. Trimming shortened V by 4 bases and J by 4 bases, and 8 bases separated the two germline ends. The CDR3 has 12 amino acids. Per the germline V gene, CDR1 is SGHDT and CDR2 is YYEEEE. The CDR3 DNA sequence: TGTGCCAGCAGCCGGACGTCCTATGGCTACACCTTC. Protein sequence: CASSRTSYGYTF.

The chain links TRBV25-1 to TRBJ1-6; the D is unclear. Germline lookup yields CDR1 MGHDK and CDR2 SYGVNS. The CDR3 length is 15 residues. Between the trimmed V and J ends, which lost 5 bases and 14 bases, there was a span of 22 bases. The DNA of the CDR3 is TGTGCCAGCAGTCAGAGTACCGTCCCCCCCTCAGCCCTCCACTTT. Its translation is CASSQSTVPPSALHF.

The V and J genes are TRBV6-6 and TRBJ1-3, with D uncertain. Trimming stripped 3 bases from V and 3 bases from J, with 12 bases between. The germline V gene has CDR1 MNHNY and CDR2 SVGAGI (reference sequence). This CDR3 spans 15 amino acids. For the CDR3, the DNA is TGTGCCAGCAGTTATAGGCCGGGCGGTGGAAACACCATATATTTT. It is translated as CASSYRPGGGNTIYF.

This clonotype was counted a few times. The rearrangement links TRBV7-8 to TRBJ2-3; 7 nucleotides match TRBD2. V gave up 6 bases and J gave up 0 bases; unmatched junction bases: 9. Germline V gene lookup returns CDR1 SGHVS and CDR2 FQNEAQ. CDR3 length: 16 residues. DNA of the CDR3: TGTGCCAGCAGTTCTAGAGCGGGGCATAGCACAGATACGCAGTATTTT. Translation gives CASSSRAGHSTDTQYF.

The CDR3 bases are TGTGCCAGCGCACGGAACACCGGGGAGCTGTTTTTT. Its translation: CASARNTGELFF. The chain has TRBV7-2 and TRBJ2-2; no clear D. V was trimmed by 8 bases and J by 1 base, leaving 5 bases between them. The CDR3 loop spans 12 amino acids. Germline CDR1 reads SGHTA; CDR2 reads FQGNSA.